A selection of T cell receptor beta chains follows, all from one sample in a study of vaccination effects on CD4 cells after COVID-19. Antigen specificity for these receptors is unknown. Sequencing used immunoSEQ multiplex PCR; TCRdb keeps in-frame clones, though not all of them. The sample holds fewer than 25,000 clones; around 70% are singletons and the top ten take approximately 10%. The specimen was CD4+ T cells from PBMCs cultured with HCoV-NL63 spike peptides, collected after COVID-19 vaccination. These receptors were taken from a human donor who received a COVID-19 vaccine. Both conserved end residues are part of each CDR3. D genes are given only for firm matches. Size values are once, few and many counts, or a class for expanded clones, and some rows have none.

clone size | D gene | J gene | V gene | CDR3 protein | CDR3 DNA
few | TRBD2 | TRBJ2-7 | TRBV5-1 | CASSLEAGGSYEQYF | TGCGCCAGCAGCCTTGAAGCGGGGGGGTCCTACGAGCAGTACTTC
NA | NA | TRBJ1-4 | TRBV30 | CAWETQGRKKLFF | TGTGCCTGGGAGACTCAAGGGCGTAAAAAACTGTTTTTT
NA | NA | TRBJ1-3 | TRBV7-6 | CASSPSNGLAGNTIYF | TGTGCCAGCAGCCCTTCCAATGGACTCGCTGGAAACACCATATATTTT
NA | TRBD2 | TRBJ2-7 | TRBV6-5 | CASSYSFIAGGHEQYF | TGTGCCAGCAGTTACTCATTTATAGCGGGGGGTCACGAGCAGTACTTC
NA | NA | TRBJ2-3 | TRBV9 | CASSVGGVADTQYF | TGTGCCAGCAGCGTGGGGGGAGTGGCAGATACGCAGTATTTT
NA | TRBD2 | TRBJ2-1 | TRBV6-1 | CASSAEGTSVYNEQFF | TGTGCCAGCAGTGCTGAAGGGACTAGCGTATACAATGAGCAGTTCTTC
NA | NA | TRBJ2-1 | TRBV19 | CASSPYNEQFF | TGTGCCAGTAGTCCTTACAATGAGCAGTTCTTC
NA | TRBD2 | TRBJ2-3 | TRBV10-3 | CAIAGDTDTQYF | TGTGCCATCGCGGGAGACACAGATACGCAGTATTTT
medium-sized | NA | TRBJ2-7 | TRBV5-4 | CASSFLTYEQYF | TGTGCCAGCAGCTTCCTCACCTACGAGCAGTACTTC
once | NA | TRBJ1-3 | TRBV18 | CASSPPVSGNTIYF | TGTGCCAGCTCACCACCGGTCTCTGGAAACACCATATATTTT
NA | NA | TRBJ2-2 | TRBV7-8 | CASSSANTGELFF | TGTGCCAGCAGCTCAGCGAACACCGGGGAGCTGTTTTTT
few | TRBD1 | TRBJ1-1 | TRBV4-1 | CASRRTGGGRAEAFF | TGCGCCAGCAGGAGGACAGGGGGAGGACGCGCTGAAGCTTTCTTT
once | NA | TRBJ2-3 | TRBV14 | CASSHSTDTQYF | TGTGCCAGCAGCCACTCCACAGATACGCAGTATTTT
NA | TRBD1 | TRBJ2-5 | TRBV19 | CASSYGTAETQYF | TGTGCCAGTAGTTATGGGACAGCAGAGACCCAGTACTTC
NA | NA | TRBJ2-1 | TRBV11-3 | CASSDRSLDEQFF | TGTGCCAGCAGCGACCGGTCCTTGGATGAGCAGTTCTTC
NA | TRBD2 | TRBJ2-3 | TRBV6-5 | CASRTGLAGTDTQYF | TGTGCCAGCAGAACGGGACTAGCGGGAACAGATACGCAGTATTTT
NA | NA | TRBJ2-7 | TRBV12-3/TRBV12-4 | CASTQTGDYEQYF | TGTGCCAGCACACAAACAGGAGATTACGAGCAGTACTTC
NA | TRBD1 | TRBJ1-5 | TRBV7-9 | CASSYSRGLGNQPQHF | TGTGCCAGCAGCTACTCGAGGGGGCTGGGCAATCAGCCCCAGCATTTT
NA | NA | TRBJ2-5 | TRBV9 | CASSPRRGGQETQYF | TGTGCCAGCAGCCCCCGTAGGGGGGGGCAAGAGACCCAGTACTTC
NA | NA | TRBJ2-1 | TRBV27 | CASSLKSASQVEFF | TGTGCCAGCAGTTTAAAGTCGGCATCTCAGGTTGAGTTCTTC
few | TRBD1 | TRBJ1-2 | TRBV5-1 | CASSLNPGTGGDGYTF | TGCGCCAGCAGCTTGAACCCGGGGACAGGGGGCGATGGCTACACCTTC
NA | NA | TRBJ2-2 | TRBV9 | CASSALQGNTGELFF | TGTGCCAGCAGCGCGCTACAGGGAAACACCGGGGAGCTGTTTTTT
NA | TRBD1 | TRBJ1-1 | TRBV11-1 | CASSLASGQGSLEAFF | TGTGCCAGCAGCTTAGCCAGCGGACAGGGTTCGCTTGAAGCTTTCTTT
NA | TRBD1 | TRBJ2-1 | TRBV25-1 | CASGDYAGQGFDNEQFF | TGTGCCAGCGGGGACTATGCGGGACAGGGGTTCGACAATGAGCAGTTCTTC
few | NA | TRBJ2-5 | TRBV4-1 | CASSQGGRGQETQYF | TGCGCCAGCAGCCAAGGAGGTAGGGGCCAAGAGACCCAGTACTTC
NA | TRBD2 | TRBJ2-7 | TRBV29-1 | CSVGTSGGSGVRQYF | TGCAGCGTCGGGACTAGCGGGGGGTCCGGCGTAAGGCAGTACTTC
NA | NA | TRBJ2-1 | TRBV4-1 | CASSRLAGNYNEQFF | TGCGCCAGCAGCCGGTTGGCTGGGAACTACAATGAGCAGTTCTTC
NA | TRBD1 | TRBJ1-1 | TRBV25-1 | CASSDPGQGNTEAFF | TGTGCCAGCAGTGATCCGGGACAGGGGAACACTGAAGCTTTCTTT
NA | NA | TRBJ1-3 | TRBV19 | CASSIRTDGNTIYF | TGTGCCAGTAGTATAAGGACAGATGGAAACACCATATATTTT
NA | NA | TRBJ1-2 | TRBV19 | CASSSQTGMFYGYTF | TGTGCCAGTAGTAGTCAGACAGGAATGTTCTATGGCTACACCTTC
NA | NA | TRBJ2-2 | TRBV14 | CASSQLSNTGELFF | TGTGCCAGCAGCCAACTTTCGAACACCGGGGAGCTGTTTTTT
once | NA | TRBJ1-2 | TRBV24-1 | CATSDLSGRYTF | TGTGCCACCAGTGATTTGTCGGGGAGATATACCTTC
NA | TRBD2 | TRBJ2-4 | TRBV6-5 | CATYPASGGENIQYF | TGTGCCACCTATCCCGCTAGCGGGGGGGAAAACATTCAGTACTTC
NA | NA | TRBJ2-5 | TRBV27 | CASSLTRQYQETQYF | TGTGCCAGCAGTTTAACGCGGCAGTACCAAGAGACCCAGTACTTC
NA | NA | TRBJ2-7 | TRBV19 | CASSMAAAGYEQYF | TGTGCCAGTAGTATGGCGGCCGCGGGGTACGAGCAGTACTTC
NA | NA | TRBJ1-2 | TRBV3-1/TRBV3-2 | CASSQDTTPWGGYTF | TGTGCCAGCAGCCAAGATACGACACCATGGGGTGGCTACACCTTC
few | TRBD2 | TRBJ2-3 | TRBV19 | CASSYRPGLVSDTQYF | TGTGCCAGTAGTTATAGACCGGGACTAGTATCAGATACGCAGTATTTT
few | TRBD2 | TRBJ2-3 | TRBV7-9 | CASSPGLAGGPSTDTQYF | TGTGCCAGCAGCCCGGGACTAGCGGGAGGGCCTAGCACAGATACGCAGTATTTT
NA | NA | TRBJ2-5 | TRBV21-1 | CASRSRGRVKTQYF | TGTGCCAGCAGGAGCAGGGGGCGCGTAAAGACCCAGTACTTC
few | NA | TRBJ2-7 | TRBV6-6 | CASSSGLIREQYF | TGTGCCAGCAGTTCAGGACTTATACGGGAGCAGTACTTC
few | TRBD1 | TRBJ2-7 | TRBV25-1 | CASSVTGTGGEQYF | TGTGCCAGCAGTGTGACCGGGACAGGGGGCGAGCAGTACTTC
large | NA | TRBJ1-6 | TRBV2 | CASSEQKGSGSPLHF | TGTGCCAGCAGTGAACAGAAAGGGAGTGGGTCACCCCTCCACTTT
few | NA | TRBJ2-7 | TRBV4-1 | CASSQYQAGLGEQYF | TGCGCCAGCAGCCAATATCAGGCGGGCTTAGGAGAGCAGTACTTC
NA | NA | TRBJ2-1 | TRBV2 | CASSPSSSYNEQFF | TGTGCCAGCAGTCCGTCTAGCTCCTACAATGAGCAGTTCTTC
NA | NA | TRBJ2-7 | TRBV7-9 | CASSLSVGGRGEQYF | TGTGCCAGCAGCTTGTCAGTCGGCGGCCGGGGAGAGCAGTACTTC